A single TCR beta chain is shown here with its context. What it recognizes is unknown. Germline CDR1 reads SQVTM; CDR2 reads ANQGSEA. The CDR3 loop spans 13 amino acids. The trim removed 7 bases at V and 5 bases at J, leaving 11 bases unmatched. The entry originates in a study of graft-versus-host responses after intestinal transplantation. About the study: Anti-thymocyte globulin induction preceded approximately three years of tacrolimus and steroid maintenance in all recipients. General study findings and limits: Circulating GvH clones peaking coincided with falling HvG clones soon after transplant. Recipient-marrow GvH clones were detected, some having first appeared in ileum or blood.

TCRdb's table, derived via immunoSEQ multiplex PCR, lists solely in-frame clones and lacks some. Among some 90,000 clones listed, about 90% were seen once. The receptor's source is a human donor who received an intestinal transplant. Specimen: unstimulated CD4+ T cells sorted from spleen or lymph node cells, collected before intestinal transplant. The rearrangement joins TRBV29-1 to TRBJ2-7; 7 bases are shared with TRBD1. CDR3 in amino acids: CSATNRGFDEQYF. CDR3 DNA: TGCAGCGCGACGAACAGGGGTTTCGACGAGCAGTACTTC.